This T cell receptor beta chain was retrieved from a study of T cell changes during pregnancy in multiple sclerosis. The data were produced by immunoSEQ multiplex PCR, yet TCRdb's version contains in-frame clones alone and is incomplete. The sample has roughly 17,000 clones; roughly 84% are singletons. Trimming at V came to 11 bases and at J to 4 bases, leaving 5 bases not matched to a gene. CDR1 is SEHNR, CDR2 FQNEAQ, per germline (reference sequence). This CDR3 is 12 amino acids long. V and J are TRBV7-9 and TRBJ2-4, with TRBD2 identical over 7 bases. Sequences were derived from CD8+ T cells from peripheral blood mononuclear cells, sampled after pregnancy. This sequence was found in a female donor with multiple sclerosis, enrolled in a pregnancy study. The CDR3 reads CAGGGRKNIQYF. CDR3 DNA: TGTGCCGGGGGGGGGAGGAAAAACATTCAGTACTTC. The full variable domain, rest sourced from reference TRBV7-9 and TRBJ2-4, is DTGVSQNPRHKITKRGQNVTFRCDPISEHNRLYWYRQTLGQGPEFLTYFQNEAQLEKSRLLSDRFSAERPKGSFSTLEIQRTEQGDSAMYLCAGGGRKNIQYFGAGTRLSVL.